Following are 25 T cell receptor beta chains from one sample sequenced in a study of type 1 and type 2 diabetes patients. Genomic DNA was the PCR template. Amplification of the beta chain CDR3 used 30 forward and 13 reverse multiplex primers. TCRdb re-called the multiplex PCR reads with MiXCR, one entry per CDR3 protein. Among about 250,000 distinct CDR3 sequences listed, approximately 50% were seen once. Specimen: peripheral blood mononuclear cells (PBMCs). The receptors shown here come from a man aged 18 to 35 with type 2 diabetes.

V gene TRBV7-3 combines with J gene TRBJ2-1; D is possibly TRBD2 (6 bases). Trimming took 2 bases from V and 0 from J, leaving 14 bases between them. This CDR3 is 17 amino acids long. From germline, CDR1 is SGHTA and CDR2 FQGTGA. As DNA, the CDR3 is TGTGCCAGCAGCTTAGTGGGAGGACCGAGCTCCTACAATGAGCAGTTCTTC. Its protein is CASSLVGGPSSYNEQFF.

The J gene is TRBJ2-7, the V gene TRBV20-1; D gene unclear. CDR1 DFQATT and CDR2 SNEGSKA come from the germline V gene (reference sequence). The V end was cut by 6 bases, the J end by 9 bases, with 6 bases between. The CDR3 has 8 residues. The CDR3 DNA sequence: TGCAGTGCGACCGGGCAGTACTTC. Amino acid sequence: CSATGQYF.

This clonotype was seen many times. The chain employs TRBV7-6 and TRBJ2-3; D might be TRBD1 (5 bases). Germline V gene sequence: CDR1 SGHVS, CDR2 FNYEAQ. This CDR3 has 16 amino acids. The V and J ends lost 1 base and 2 bases respectively, with 13 bases between them. Here the CDR3 reads CASSLGTSGYTDTQYF. The DNA of the CDR3 is TGTGCCAGCAGCTTAGGCACGTCAGGGTACACAGATACGCAGTATTTT.

The rearrangement links TRBV10-3 to TRBJ1-4; unclear D gene. CDR3 length: 14 amino acids. Germline-derived CDR1 and CDR2 are ENHRY and SYGVKD. The V gene lost 5 bases and the J gene lost 2 bases, with 9 bases spanning the gap. The CDR3 DNA sequence: TGTGCCATCAGTAAGCGGGGTACTAATGAAAAACTGTTTTTT. Translating gives CAISKRGTNEKLFF.

Concerning this clonotype itself: This is likely a read error, given that the CDR3 carries no conserved phenylalanine or tryptophan at its end. The V gene is TRBV10-3, the J gene TRBJ2-7, with a possible D match to TRBD1 (6 bases). CDR1 ENHRY and CDR2 SYGVKD come from the germline V gene. CDR3 length: 13 amino acids. CDR3 sequence (DNA): TGTGCCAGCAGTGTAGGGGGCTCCTACGAGCAGTACTCC. Translating gives CASSVGGSYEQYS.

The V call is TRBV7-2, the J call TRBJ1-1; D is perhaps TRBD1 (5 bases). This CDR3 contains 16 residues. V was clipped by 6 bases and J by 0 bases, with 17 bases between them. Germline V gene lookup returns CDR1 SGHTA and CDR2 FQGNSA. CDR3 coding DNA: TGTGCCAGCAGTTCAGGGATTTCCGAAATGAACACTGAAGCTTTCTTT. This gives the protein CASSSGISEMNTEAFF.

The J gene is TRBJ2-4, the V gene TRBV7-8, with 12 bases that match TRBD1. The CDR3 sequence is 16 residues long. Trimming removed 1 base from V and 6 bases from J; junction bases left unmatched: 4. Germline CDR1 is SGHVS and CDR2 is FQNEAQ. The chain's CDR3 is CASSLVPGQGANIQYF. DNA for the CDR3: TGTGCCAGCAGCTTAGTCCCGGGACAGGGGGCAAACATTCAGTACTTC.

This clonotype was counted a few times. One end of the junction does not line up with germline, which may come from a read error. This sequence joins TRBV7-7 and TRBJ2-5; D is perhaps TRBD2 (6 bases). This CDR3 has 15 amino acids. The germline V gene encodes CDR1 SSHAT and CDR2 FNYEAQ (reference sequence). In DNA, the CDR3 is TGTGCTAGCAGCTTCGAACCCGGGACTCAAGAGACCCAGTACTTC. This translates into CASSFEPGTQETQYF.

The V gene is TRBV19, the J gene TRBJ2-1; D might be TRBD1 (6 bases). Trimming pared 5 bases from V and 5 bases from J, leaving 10 bases between. The germline CDR1 and CDR2 sequences are LNHDA and SQIVND (reference sequence). This CDR3 spans 13 amino acids. The CDR3 here is CASSAGQNNEQFF. CDR3 in DNA: TGTGCCAGTAGTGCCGGACAGAACAATGAGCAGTTCTTC.

This clonotype turned up a few times. Germline and junction disagree at one end, which may indicate a read error. CDR3 sequence (DNA): TGTGCCAGTAGTATCGCGACTTCTGGGGCCAAGGTCCTGACTTTC. Translating it yields CASSIATSGAKVLTF. The V call is TRBV19, the J call TRBJ2-6, with a possible D match to TRBD1 (5 bases). This CDR3 region has 15 residues. CDR1 and CDR2 from the germline V gene are LNHDA and SQIVND (reference sequence).

The chain combines TRBV7-2 with TRBJ2-5; maybe TRBD2 (5 bases). The CDR3 has 14 amino acids. Trimming stripped 2 bases from V and 0 bases from J, with 7 bases between. Germline V CDR1 and CDR2: SGHTA, FQGNSA. CDR3 in amino acids: CASSLRRDQETQYF. CDR3 in DNA: TGTGCCAGCAGCTTACGGCGGGACCAAGAGACCCAGTACTTC. Supplemented by reference TRBV7-2 and TRBJ2-5, the full variable domain reads GAGVSQSPSNKVTEKGKDVELRCDPISGHTALYWYRQSLGQGLEFLIYFQGNSAPDKSGLPSDRFSAERTGGSVSTLTIQRTQQEDSAVYLCASSLRRDQETQYFGPGTRLLVL.

This clonotype has more than one count but fewer than ten. CDR3 region: CASSQKGMNTEAFF. CDR3 DNA sequence: TGCGCCAGCAGCCAGAAGGGGATGAACACTGAAGCTTTCTTT. This chain uses TRBV4-1 with TRBJ1-1; D is possibly TRBD1 (5 bases). Germline-derived CDR1 and CDR2 are MGHRA and YSYEKL. Trimming shortened V by 3 bases and J by 0 bases, and 8 bases separated the two germline ends. CDR3 length: 14 amino acids.

CDR3 protein: CASSSTRGLAGWETQYF. The CDR3 DNA sequence: TGTGCCAGCAGCTCAACCCGGGGACTAGCGGGTTGGGAGACCCAGTACTTC. This rearrangement joins TRBV7-3 to TRBJ2-5; 12 bases map to TRBD2. Losses at the gene ends were 4 bases for V and 5 bases for J; bases not matched to a gene: 11. Germline V gene lookup returns CDR1 SGHTA and CDR2 FQGTGA. CDR3 size: 17 residues.

This rearrangement joins TRBV27 to TRBJ2-7; 8 bases map to TRBD2. The DNA matches TRBJ2-1 better at its end, which makes the J call doubtful. Germline values: CDR1 MNHEY, CDR2 SMNVEV (reference sequence). The CDR3 is 13 residues long. The CDR3, as DNA: TGTGCCAGCAGTTTTTCGGGAGGGAATGAGCAGTTCTTC. Its protein product is CASSFSGGNEQFF.

This clonotype was observed a single time. The genes are TRBV5-6 and TRBJ1-5; no reliable D call. Trimming took 4 bases from V and 9 from J, leaving 11 bases between them. The germline gives CDR1 SGHDT, CDR2 YYEEEE. The length of the CDR3 is 12 residues. The CDR3 protein is CASSNLTGPQHF. CDR3 DNA: TGTGCCAGCAGCAACCTTACCGGGCCCCAGCATTTT.

The chain carries TRBV7-2 and TRBJ2-7, with D possibly being TRBD2 (6 bases). The DNA end favors TRBJ2-1, so the J call may be wrong. Per germline, CDR1 SGHTA and CDR2 FQGNSA. This CDR3 region has 16 residues. CDR3 sequence (DNA): TGTGCCAGCAGCTCACCATCAGGACTAATATGGAATGAGCAGTTCTTC. Translation gives CASSSPSGLIWNEQFF.

The genes are TRBV4-1 and TRBJ2-7, with 11 bases that match TRBD2. The ends lost 4 bases at V and 3 bases at J; junction bases unmatched: 26. Germline CDR1 reads MGHRA; CDR2 reads YSYEKL. This CDR3 region has 22 residues. CDR3 region: CASSLIFPSQLSAGLADYEQYF. The CDR3 DNA reads TGCGCCAGCAGCCTAATCTTCCCTTCCCAACTTTCGGCGGGACTAGCGGACTACGAGCAGTACTTC.

This chain connects TRBV29-1 to TRBJ1-1, with 10 bases that match TRBD1. This CDR3 has 14 amino acids. V shed 6 bases, J shed 4 bases, and the junction held 8 bases outside the gene matches. Germline lookup yields CDR1 SQVTM and CDR2 ANQGSEA. DNA of the CDR3: TGCAGCGTGAGGACAGGGGGTTTAGGCACTGAAGCTTTCTTT. Translated: CSVRTGGLGTEAFF.

V and J are TRBV2 and TRBJ1-5; D call uncertain. Between the trimmed V and J ends, which lost 5 bases and 4 bases, there was a span of 12 bases. This CDR3 has 14 residues. Germline lookup yields CDR1 SNHLY and CDR2 FYNNEI. The CDR3 region is CASSPPPGNQPQHF. CDR3 sequence (DNA): TGTGCCAGCAGTCCCCCGCCGGGGAATCAGCCCCAGCATTTT.

This clonotype showed up many times. V is TRBV15 and J is TRBJ2-1; 9 bases are a match to TRBD1. The V gene end was trimmed by 0 bases and the J gene end by 3 bases; junction bases not matched to a gene: 9. The germline gives CDR1 LNHNV, CDR2 YYDKDF (reference sequence). The CDR3 has 18 amino acids. The CDR3 protein is CATSRETIRGQGYNEQFF. CDR3 sequence (DNA): TGTGCCACCAGCAGAGAGACCATACGGGGACAGGGCTACAATGAGCAGTTCTTC. Full variable domain (remainder filled in from reference TRBV15 and TRBJ2-1): DAMVIQNPRYQVTQFGKPVTLSCSQTLNHNVMYWYQQKSSQAPKLLFHYYDKDFNNEADTPDNFQSRRPNTSFCFLDIRSPGLGDTAMYLCATSRETIRGQGYNEQFFGPGTRLTVL.

Comment on this clonotype: Given the absence of the conserved phenylalanine or tryptophan at the CDR3 end, a read error is likely. J is TRBJ1-2 and V is TRBV18, with D perhaps matching TRBD1 (6 bases). Germline V CDR1 and CDR2: KGHSH, LQKENI. The CDR3 has 14 residues. V dropped 2 bases and J dropped 6 bases, with 13 bases sitting between them. The CDR3 nucleotides read TGTGCCAGCTCACCAACGGGGCCAGGGGATGGCTACACCCTC. Protein sequence: CASSPTGPGDGYTL.

This clonotype has more than one count but fewer than ten. The V and J genes are TRBV20-1 and TRBJ1-6, with D hard to call. V was clipped by 5 bases and J by 7 bases, with 15 bases between them. The CDR3 runs 14 residues. CDR1 DFQATT and CDR2 SNEGSKA come from the germline V gene (reference sequence). This CDR3 is CSALAHSGNSPLHF. The CDR3 DNA follows: TGCAGTGCTTTAGCGCACTCGGGGAATTCACCCCTCCACTTT.

This rearrangement joins TRBV30 to TRBJ1-4, with D possibly matching TRBD1 (6 bases). With 0 bases removed from V and 8 bases from J, the gap between germline ends came to 22 bases. CDR1 and CDR2 from the germline V gene are GTSNPN and SVGIG (reference sequence). The CDR3 is 17 residues long. This CDR3 is CAWSVGGAASPREKLFF. DNA for the CDR3: TGTGCCTGGAGTGTAGGGGGGGCCGCTAGCCCTAGGGAAAAACTGTTTTTT.

The chain uses TRBV29-1 and TRBJ2-7; D not resolved. CDR1 and CDR2 from the germline V gene are SQVTM and ANQGSEA. The CDR3 is made up of 10 amino acids. Trimming took 4 bases from V and 5 from J, leaving 6 bases between them. CDR3 sequence (DNA): TGCAGCGTTGTAGGCCACGAGCAGTACTTC. It encodes CSVVGHEQYF.

This clonotype was picked up a small number of times. A junction end diverges from the germline sequence, so it may reflect a read error. V and J are TRBV6-5 and TRBJ2-1; D remains ambiguous. Looked up from germline, CDR1 is MNHEY and CDR2 is SVGAGI. The CDR3 totals 12 residues. The CDR3 DNA reads TGCGCCAGCAGCCCCCCGTACAATGAGCAGTTCTTC. This codes for CASSPPYNEQFF.